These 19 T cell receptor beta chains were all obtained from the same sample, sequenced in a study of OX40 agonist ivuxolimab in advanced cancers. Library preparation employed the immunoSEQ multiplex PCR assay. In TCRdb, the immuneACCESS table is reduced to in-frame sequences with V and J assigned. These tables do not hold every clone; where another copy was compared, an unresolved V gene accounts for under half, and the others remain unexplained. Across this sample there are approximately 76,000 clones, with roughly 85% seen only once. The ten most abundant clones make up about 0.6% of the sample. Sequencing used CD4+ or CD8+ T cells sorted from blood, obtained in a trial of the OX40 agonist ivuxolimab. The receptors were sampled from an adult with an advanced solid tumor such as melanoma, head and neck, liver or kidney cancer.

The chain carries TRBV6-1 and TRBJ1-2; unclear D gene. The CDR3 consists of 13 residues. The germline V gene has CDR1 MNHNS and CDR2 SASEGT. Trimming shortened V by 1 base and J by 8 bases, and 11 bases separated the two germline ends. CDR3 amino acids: CASSEEGSRGYTF. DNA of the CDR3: TGTGCCAGCAGTGAAGAAGGCAGTCGCGGCTACACCTTC.

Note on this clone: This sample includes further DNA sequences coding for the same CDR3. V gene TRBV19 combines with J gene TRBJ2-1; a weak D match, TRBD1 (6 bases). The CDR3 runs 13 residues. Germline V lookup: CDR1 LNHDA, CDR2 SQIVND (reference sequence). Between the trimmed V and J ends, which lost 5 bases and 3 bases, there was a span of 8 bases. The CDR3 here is CASSPRGYNEQFF. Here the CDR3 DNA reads TGTGCCAGTAGTCCCAGGGGCTACAATGAGCAGTTCTTC.

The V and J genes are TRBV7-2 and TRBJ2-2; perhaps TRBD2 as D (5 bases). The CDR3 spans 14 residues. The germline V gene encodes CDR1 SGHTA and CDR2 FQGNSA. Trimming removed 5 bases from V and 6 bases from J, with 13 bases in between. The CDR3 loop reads CASSPGVGAGELFF. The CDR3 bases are TGTGCCAGCAGCCCCGGGGTTGGGGCCGGGGAGCTGTTTTTT.

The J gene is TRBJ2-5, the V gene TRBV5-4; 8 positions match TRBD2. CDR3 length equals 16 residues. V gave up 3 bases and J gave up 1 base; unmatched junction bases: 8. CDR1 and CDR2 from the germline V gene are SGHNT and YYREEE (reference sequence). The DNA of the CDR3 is TGTGCCAGCAGCTCCGGGGGGGGAGGGTTCCAAGAGACCCAGTACTTC. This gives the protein CASSSGGGGFQETQYF.

The DNA of the CDR3 is TGTGCCAGCAGGGACAGGGGGGGTCGGGAGACCCAGTACTTC. This sequence encodes CASRDRGGRETQYF. The V call is TRBV27, the J call TRBJ2-5; TRBD1 matches 10 bases. Trimming took 6 bases from V and 5 from J; bases not matched to a gene: 6. CDR1 and CDR2 from the germline V gene are MNHEY and SMNVEV (reference sequence). The CDR3 runs 14 residues.

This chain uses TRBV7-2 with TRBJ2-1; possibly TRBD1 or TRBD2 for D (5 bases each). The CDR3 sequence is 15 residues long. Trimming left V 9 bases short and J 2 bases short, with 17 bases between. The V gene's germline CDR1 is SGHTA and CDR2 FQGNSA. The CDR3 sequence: CASQSGTSTYNEQFF. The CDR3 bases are TGTGCCAGTCAGTCCGGGACCTCGACCTACAATGAGCAGTTCTTC.

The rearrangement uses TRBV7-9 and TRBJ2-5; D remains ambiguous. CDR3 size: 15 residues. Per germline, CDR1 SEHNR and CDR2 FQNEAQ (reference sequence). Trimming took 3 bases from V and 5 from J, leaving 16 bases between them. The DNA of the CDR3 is TGTGCCAGCAGCTTTGATCGCGGTCCCGGGGAGACCCAGTACTTC. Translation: CASSFDRGPGETQYF.

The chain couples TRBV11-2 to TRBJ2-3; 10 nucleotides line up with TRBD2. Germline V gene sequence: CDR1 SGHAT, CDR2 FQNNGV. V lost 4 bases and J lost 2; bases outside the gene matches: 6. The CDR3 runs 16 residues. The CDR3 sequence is CASSSFSGGLTDTQYF. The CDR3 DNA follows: TGTGCCAGCAGCTCGTTTAGCGGGGGGCTCACAGATACGCAGTATTTT.

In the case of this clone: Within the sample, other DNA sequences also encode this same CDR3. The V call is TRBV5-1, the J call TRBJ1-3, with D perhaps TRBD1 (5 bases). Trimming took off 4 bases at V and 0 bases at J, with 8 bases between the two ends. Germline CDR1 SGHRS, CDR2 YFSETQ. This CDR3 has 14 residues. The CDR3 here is CASSPQVSGNTIYF. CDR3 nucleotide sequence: TGCGCCAGCAGCCCACAGGTCTCTGGAAACACCATATATTTT.

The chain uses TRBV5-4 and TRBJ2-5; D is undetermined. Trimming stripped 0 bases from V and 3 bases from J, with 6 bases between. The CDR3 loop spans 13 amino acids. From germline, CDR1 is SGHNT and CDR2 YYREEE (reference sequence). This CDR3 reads CASSLEVEETQYF. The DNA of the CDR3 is TGTGCCAGCAGCTTGGAAGTAGAAGAGACCCAGTACTTC.

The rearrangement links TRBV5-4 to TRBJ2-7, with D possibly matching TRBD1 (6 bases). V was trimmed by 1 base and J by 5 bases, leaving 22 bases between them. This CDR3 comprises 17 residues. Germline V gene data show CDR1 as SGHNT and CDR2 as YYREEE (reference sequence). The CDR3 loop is CASSLRLLRGMKDEQYF. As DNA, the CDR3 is TGTGCCAGCAGCTTGAGATTACTGAGGGGGATGAAGGACGAGCAGTACTTC.

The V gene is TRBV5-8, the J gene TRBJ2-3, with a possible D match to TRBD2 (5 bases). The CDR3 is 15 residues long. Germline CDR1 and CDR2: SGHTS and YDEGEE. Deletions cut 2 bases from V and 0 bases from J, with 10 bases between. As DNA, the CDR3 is TGTGCCAGCAGCTTCAGGCTAGCTAGCACAGATACGCAGTATTTT. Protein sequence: CASSFRLASTDTQYF. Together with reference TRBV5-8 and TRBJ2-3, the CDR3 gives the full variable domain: EAGVTQSPTHLIKTRGQQATLRCSPISGHTSVYWYQQALGLGLQFLLWYDEGEERNRGNFPPRFSGRQFPNYSSELNVNALELEDSALYLCASSFRLASTDTQYFGPGTRLTVL.

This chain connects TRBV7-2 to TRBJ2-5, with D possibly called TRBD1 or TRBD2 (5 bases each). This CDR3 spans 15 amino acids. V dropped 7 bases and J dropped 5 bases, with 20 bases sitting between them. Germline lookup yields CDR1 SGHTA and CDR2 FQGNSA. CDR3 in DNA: TGTGCCAGCACGCCGGGGCCCACGGGCGGGGAGACCCAGTACTTC. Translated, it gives CASTPGPTGGETQYF.

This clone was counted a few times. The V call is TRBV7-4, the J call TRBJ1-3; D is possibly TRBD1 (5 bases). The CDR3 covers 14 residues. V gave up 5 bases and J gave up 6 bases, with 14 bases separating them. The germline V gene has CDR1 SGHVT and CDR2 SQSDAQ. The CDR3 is CASSGRVLKNTIYF. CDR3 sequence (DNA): TGTGCCAGCAGCGGCAGGGTTCTTAAAAACACCATATATTTT. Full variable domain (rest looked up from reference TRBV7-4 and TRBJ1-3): GAGVSQSPRYKVAKRGRDVALRCDSISGHVTLYWYRQTLGQGSEVLTYSQSDAQRDKSGRPSGRFSAERPERSVSTLKIQRTEQGDSAVYLCASSGRVLKNTIYFGEGSWLTVV.

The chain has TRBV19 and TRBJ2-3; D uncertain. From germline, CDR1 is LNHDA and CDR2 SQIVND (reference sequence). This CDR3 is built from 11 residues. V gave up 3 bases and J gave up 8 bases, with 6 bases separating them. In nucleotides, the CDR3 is TGTGCCAGTAGTATGGGTCCTACGCAGTATTTT. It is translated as CASSMGPTQYF.

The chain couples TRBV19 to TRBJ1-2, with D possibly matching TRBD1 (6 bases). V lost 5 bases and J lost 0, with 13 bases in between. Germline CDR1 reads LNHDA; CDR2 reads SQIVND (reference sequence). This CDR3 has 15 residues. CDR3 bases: TGTGCCAGTAGTCCGTCGACAGGATCTAACTATGGCTACACCTTC. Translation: CASSPSTGSNYGYTF.

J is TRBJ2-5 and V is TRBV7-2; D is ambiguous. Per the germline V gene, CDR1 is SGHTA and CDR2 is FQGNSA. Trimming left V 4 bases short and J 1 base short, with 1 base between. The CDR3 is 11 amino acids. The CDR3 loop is CASSSQETQYF. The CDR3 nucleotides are TGTGCCAGCAGCTCCCAAGAGACCCAGTACTTC.

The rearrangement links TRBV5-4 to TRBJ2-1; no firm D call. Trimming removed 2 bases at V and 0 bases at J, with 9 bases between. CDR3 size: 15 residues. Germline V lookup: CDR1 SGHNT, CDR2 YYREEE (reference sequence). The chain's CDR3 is CASSLGVSSYNEQFF. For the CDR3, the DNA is TGTGCCAGCAGCTTAGGTGTCAGCTCCTACAATGAGCAGTTCTTC.

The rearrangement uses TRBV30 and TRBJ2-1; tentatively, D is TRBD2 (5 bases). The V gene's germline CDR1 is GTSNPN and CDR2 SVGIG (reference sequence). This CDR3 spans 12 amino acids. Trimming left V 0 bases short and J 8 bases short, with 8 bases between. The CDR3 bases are TGTGCCTGGAGTGTAACGGGGTATGAGCAGTTCTTC. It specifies CAWSVTGYEQFF.